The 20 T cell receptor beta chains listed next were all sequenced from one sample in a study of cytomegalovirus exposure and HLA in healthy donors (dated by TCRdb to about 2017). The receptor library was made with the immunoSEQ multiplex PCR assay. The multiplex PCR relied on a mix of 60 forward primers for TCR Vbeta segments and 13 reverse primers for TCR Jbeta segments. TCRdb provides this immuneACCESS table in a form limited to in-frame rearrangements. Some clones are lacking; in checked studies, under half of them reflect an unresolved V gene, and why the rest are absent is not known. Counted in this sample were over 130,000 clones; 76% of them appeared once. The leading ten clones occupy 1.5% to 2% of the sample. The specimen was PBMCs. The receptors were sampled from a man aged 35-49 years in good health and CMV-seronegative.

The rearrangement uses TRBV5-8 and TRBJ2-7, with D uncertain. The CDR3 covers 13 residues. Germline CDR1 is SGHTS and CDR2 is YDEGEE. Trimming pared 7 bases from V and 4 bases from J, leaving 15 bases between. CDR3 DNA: TGTGCCAGCCTCCGGGTCTTCGGGTACGAGCAGTACTTC. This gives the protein CASLRVFGYEQYF.

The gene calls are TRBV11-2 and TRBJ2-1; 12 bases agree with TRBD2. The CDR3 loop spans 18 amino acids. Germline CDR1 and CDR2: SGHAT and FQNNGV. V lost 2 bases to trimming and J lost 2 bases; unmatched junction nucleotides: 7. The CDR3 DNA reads TGTGCCAGCAGCTTACCATACCTAGCGGGGGGGCCCTACAATGAGCAGTTCTTC. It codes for CASSLPYLAGGPYNEQFF.

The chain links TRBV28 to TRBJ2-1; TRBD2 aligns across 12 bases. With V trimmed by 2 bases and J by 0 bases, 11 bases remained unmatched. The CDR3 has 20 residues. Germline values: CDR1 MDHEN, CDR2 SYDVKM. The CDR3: CASSLAWKLAGGSSYNEQFF. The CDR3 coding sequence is TGTGCCAGCAGTTTAGCTTGGAAACTAGCGGGGGGTTCCTCCTACAATGAGCAGTTCTTC.

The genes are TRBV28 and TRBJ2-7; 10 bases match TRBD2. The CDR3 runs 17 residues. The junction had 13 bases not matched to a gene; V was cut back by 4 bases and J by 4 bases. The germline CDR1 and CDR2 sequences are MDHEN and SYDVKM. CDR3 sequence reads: CASSSPSSSGGRYEQYF. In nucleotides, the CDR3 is TGTGCCAGCAGTTCCCCATCGTCTAGCGGGGGTCGGTACGAGCAGTACTTC.

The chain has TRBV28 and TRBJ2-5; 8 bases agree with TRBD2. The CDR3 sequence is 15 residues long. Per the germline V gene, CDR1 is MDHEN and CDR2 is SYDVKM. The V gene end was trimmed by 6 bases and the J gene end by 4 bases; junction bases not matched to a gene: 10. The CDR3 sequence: CASSLRGGNLETQYF. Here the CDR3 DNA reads TGTGCCAGCAGCCTACGGGGGGGTAACCTAGAGACCCAGTACTTC.

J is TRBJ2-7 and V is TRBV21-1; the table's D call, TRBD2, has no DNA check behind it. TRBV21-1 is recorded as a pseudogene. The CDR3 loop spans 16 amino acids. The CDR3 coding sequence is TGTGCCAGCAGCCCGCCGGGACTCCGAAGCTCCTACGAGCAGTACTTC. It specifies CASSPPGLRSSYEQYF.

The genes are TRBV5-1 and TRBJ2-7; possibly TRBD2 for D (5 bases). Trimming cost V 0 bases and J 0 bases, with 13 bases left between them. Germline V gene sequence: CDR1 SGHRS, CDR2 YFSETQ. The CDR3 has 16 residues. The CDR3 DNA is TGCGCCAGCAGCTTGGGAGGCGGGCCAAACTCCTACGAGCAGTACTTC. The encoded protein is CASSLGGGPNSYEQYF.

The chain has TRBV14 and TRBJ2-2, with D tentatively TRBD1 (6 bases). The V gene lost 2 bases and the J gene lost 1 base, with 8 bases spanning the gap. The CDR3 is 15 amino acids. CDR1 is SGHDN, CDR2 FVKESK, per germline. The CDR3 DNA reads TGTGCCAGCAGCCAATTACAGGGGAACACCGGGGAGCTGTTTTTT. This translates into CASSQLQGNTGELFF.

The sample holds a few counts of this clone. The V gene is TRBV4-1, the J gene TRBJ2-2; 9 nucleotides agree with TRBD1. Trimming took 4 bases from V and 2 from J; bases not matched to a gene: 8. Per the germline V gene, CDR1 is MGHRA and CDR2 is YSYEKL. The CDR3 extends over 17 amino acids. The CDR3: CASSRAQGARNTGELFF. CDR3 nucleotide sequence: TGCGCCAGCAGCCGAGCACAGGGGGCGCGTAACACCGGGGAGCTGTTTTTT.

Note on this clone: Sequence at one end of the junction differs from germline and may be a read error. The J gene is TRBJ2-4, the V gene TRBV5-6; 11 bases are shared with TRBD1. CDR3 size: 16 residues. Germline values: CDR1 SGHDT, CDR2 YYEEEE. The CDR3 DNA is TGTGCCAGCAGCTTGGGGACAGGGGGCGCCAAAAACAGTCAGTACTTC. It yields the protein CASSLGTGGAKNSQYF.

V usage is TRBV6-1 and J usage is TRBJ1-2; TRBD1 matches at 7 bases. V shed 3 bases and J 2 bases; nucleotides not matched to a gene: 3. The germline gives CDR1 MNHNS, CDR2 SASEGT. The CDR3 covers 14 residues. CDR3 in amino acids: CASSDLQGNYGYTF. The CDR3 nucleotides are TGTGCCAGCAGTGACTTACAGGGGAACTATGGCTACACCTTC.

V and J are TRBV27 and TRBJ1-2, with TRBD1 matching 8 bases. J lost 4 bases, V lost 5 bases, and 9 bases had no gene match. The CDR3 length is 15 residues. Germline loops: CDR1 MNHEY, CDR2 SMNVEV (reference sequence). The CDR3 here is CASSNSGGAGYGYTF. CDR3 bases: TGTGCCAGCAGTAACTCAGGGGGCGCCGGCTATGGCTACACCTTC.

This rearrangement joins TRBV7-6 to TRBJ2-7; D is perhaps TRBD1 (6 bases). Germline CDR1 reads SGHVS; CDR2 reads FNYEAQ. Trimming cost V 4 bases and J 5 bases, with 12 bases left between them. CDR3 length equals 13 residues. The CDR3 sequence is CASSSEQGHEQYF. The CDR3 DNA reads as TGTGCCAGCAGCTCAGAACAGGGCCACGAGCAGTACTTC.

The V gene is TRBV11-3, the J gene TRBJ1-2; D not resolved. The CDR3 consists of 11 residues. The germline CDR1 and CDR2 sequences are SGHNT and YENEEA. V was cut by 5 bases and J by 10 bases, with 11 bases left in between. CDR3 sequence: CASSPAELYTF. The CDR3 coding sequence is TGTGCCAGCAGCCCAGCGGAGCTCTACACCTTC. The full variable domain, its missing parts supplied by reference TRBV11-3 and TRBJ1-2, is EAGVVQSPRYKIIEKKQPVAFWCNPISGHNTLYWYLQNLGQGPELLIRYENEEAVDDSQLPKDRFSAERLKGVDSTLKIQPAELGDSAVYLCASSPAELYTFGSGTRLTVV.

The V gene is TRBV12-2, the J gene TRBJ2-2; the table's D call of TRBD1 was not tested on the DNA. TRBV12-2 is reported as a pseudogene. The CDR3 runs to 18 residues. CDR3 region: CASRLGPRDRVSTGELFF. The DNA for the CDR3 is TGTGCAAGTCGCTTAGGGCCCCGCGACAGGGTAAGCACCGGGGAGCTGTTTTTT.

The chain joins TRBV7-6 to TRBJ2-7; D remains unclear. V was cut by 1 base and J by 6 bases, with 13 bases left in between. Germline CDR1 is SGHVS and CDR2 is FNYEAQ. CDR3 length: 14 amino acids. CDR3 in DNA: TGTGCCAGCAGCTTAGGGCAGGTGGCCTCCGAGCAGTACTTC. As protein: CASSLGQVASEQYF.

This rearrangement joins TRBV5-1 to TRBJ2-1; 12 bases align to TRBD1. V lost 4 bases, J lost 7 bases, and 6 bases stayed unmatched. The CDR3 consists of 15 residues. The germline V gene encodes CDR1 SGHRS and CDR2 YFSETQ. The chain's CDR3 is CASSPGQGALNEQFF. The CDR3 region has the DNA TGCGCCAGCAGCCCGGGACAGGGGGCTTTAAATGAGCAGTTCTTC.

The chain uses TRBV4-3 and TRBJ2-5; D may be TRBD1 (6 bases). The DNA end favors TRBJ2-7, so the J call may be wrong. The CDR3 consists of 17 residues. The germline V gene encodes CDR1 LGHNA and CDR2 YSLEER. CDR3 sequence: CASSQDVGRGMNYEQYF. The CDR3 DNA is TGCGCCAGCAGCCAAGATGTAGGAAGGGGGATGAACTACGAGCAGTACTTC.

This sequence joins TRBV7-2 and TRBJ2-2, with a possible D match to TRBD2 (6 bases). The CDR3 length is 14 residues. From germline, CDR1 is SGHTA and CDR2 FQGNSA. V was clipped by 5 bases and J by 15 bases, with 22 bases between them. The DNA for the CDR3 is TGTGCCAGCAGCCCGTACCCCGCGGGACGGAGGGTGTTTTTT. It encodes CASSPYPAGRRVFF.

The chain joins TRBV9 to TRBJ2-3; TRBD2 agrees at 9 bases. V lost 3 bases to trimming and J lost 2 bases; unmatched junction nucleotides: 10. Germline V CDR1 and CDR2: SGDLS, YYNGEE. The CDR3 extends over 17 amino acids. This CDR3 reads CASSELGLAGLTDTQYF. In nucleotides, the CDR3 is TGTGCCAGCAGCGAGCTGGGGCTAGCGGGGCTCACAGATACGCAGTATTTT.